This TCR delta chain was identified during a study of γδ T cells in repeated Plasmodium falciparum infection. TCRdb reran clone calling via CATT on the multiplex PCR reads. In the table there are tens of thousands of delta-chain clones, 1.5% to 2% of which are singletons. Bulk repertoires came from Vgamma9/Vdelta2+ or Vdelta2-negative gammadelta T cells flow-sorted from PBMC. Trimming removed 5 bases at V and 0 bases at J, with 22 bases between. The CDR3 is 18 residues long. From germline, CDR1 is TSWWSYY and CDR2 QGS. This clone was detected only a few times. The amino acid sequence in TCRdb belongs to a much larger clone and departs from this DNA's translation at residue 6, likely a sequencing read error; the sequence shown is translated from the DNA.

This rearrangement joins TRDV1 to TRDJ1, with D possibly being TRDD3 (6 bases). TCRdb supplies no J gene; here it was assigned by aligning the nucleotide sequence to germline. The sample comprised gamma-delta T cells from blood. This receptor was obtained from a pool of human donors (malaria-infected and uninfected, not separated). The CDR3 loop reads CALGKVSGGWRYTDKLIF. In DNA form, the CDR3 reads TGTGCTCTTGGGAAAGTAAGTGGGGGGTGGCGGTACACCGATAAACTCATCTTT.